The source of this T cell receptor beta chain is a study of CXCR3-negative and CXCR3-positive naive CD8 T cells. Study-wide results and limits: Comparison of naive cells showed more hydrophobic TRB CDR3s in CXCR3-positive than in CXCR3-negative naive cells.

The CDR3 length is 11 residues. Germline V lookup: CDR1 MNHEY, CDR2 SMNVEV (reference sequence). Turning to this clonotype: The antigen is not known.

Preparation of TRB cDNA libraries relied on 5' RACE carrying UMI labels. TCRdb reprocessed the 5' RACE reads and keeps a single row for each CDR3 protein, giving no DNA. This sample contains about 70,000 distinct CDR3 sequences. Source material: naive CXCR3+ CD8+ T cells from blood. Subset denoted: CD45RO-CCR7+CD27+CD95- naive CD8+ T cells expressing CXCR3 (TNR3+). The rearrangement uses TRBV27 and TRBJ2-4; the TRBD1 assignment by TCRdb is unverifiable without DNA. The TCR was taken from a human donor in good health. Some clones in this sample may be carry-over from other donors' samples. This CDR3 reads CASSSGQGWYF.